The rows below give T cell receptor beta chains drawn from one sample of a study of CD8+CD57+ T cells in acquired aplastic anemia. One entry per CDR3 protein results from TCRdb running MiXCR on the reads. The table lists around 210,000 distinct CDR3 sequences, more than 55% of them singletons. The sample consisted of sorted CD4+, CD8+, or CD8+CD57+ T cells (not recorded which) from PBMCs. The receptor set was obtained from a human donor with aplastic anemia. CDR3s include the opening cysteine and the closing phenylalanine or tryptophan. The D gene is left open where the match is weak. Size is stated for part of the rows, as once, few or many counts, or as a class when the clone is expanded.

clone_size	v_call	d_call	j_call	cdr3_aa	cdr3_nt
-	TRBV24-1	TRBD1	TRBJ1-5	CATSGDRADQPQHF	TGTGCCACCAGTGGGGACAGGGCTGATCAGCCCCAGCATTTT
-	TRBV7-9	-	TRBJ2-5	CASSYATGLQETQYF	TGTGCCAGCAGCTACGCGACGGGGCTCCAAGAGACCCAGTACTTC
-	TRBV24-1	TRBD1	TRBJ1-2	CATSDSGQGGPYGYTF	TGTGCCACCAGTGACTCTGGACAGGGGGGTCCCTATGGCTACACCTTC
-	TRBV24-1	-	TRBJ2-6	CATSEVSSSGANVLTF	TGTGCCACCAGTGAGGTATCTTCCTCTGGGGCCAACGTCCTGACTTTC
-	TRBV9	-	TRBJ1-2	CASKSYGYTF	TGTGCCAGCAAGTCCTATGGCTACACCTTC
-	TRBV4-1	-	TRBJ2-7	CASSLATTYEQYF	TGCGCCAGCAGCCTAGCGACCACGTACGAGCAGTACTTC
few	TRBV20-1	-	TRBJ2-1	CSARDNEQFF	TGCAGTGCTAGAGACAATGAGCAGTTCTTC
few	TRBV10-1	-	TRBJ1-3	CASGYGNTIYF	TGCGCGTCAGGGTATGGAAACACCATATATTTT
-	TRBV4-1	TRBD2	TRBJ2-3	CASSQGLAGGTQYF	TGCGCCAGCAGCCAAGGACTAGCGGGGGGGACGCAGTATTTT
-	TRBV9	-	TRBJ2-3	CASSVRQTTDTQYF	TGTGCCAGCAGCGTAAGGCAGACCACAGATACGCAGTATTTT
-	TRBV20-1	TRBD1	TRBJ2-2	CSAIENRGAGELFF	TGCAGTGCCATAGAAAACAGGGGTGCGGGGGAGCTGTTTTTT
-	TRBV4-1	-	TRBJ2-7	CASSHKKASHEQYF	TGCGCCAGCAGCCACAAGAAGGCGAGTCACGAGCAGTACTTC
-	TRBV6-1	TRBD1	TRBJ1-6	CASSEYPDRAALHF	TGTGCCAGCAGTGAATACCCGGACAGGGCTGCCCTCCACTTT
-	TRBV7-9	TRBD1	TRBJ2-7	CASSSVGTANYEQYF	TGTGCCAGCAGCTCCGTCGGGACAGCGAACTACGAGCAGTACTTC
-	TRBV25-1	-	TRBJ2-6	CASSPSTGRQVSGANVLTF	TGTGCCAGCAGTCCCTCGACCGGCCGACAGGTCTCTGGGGCCAACGTCCTGACTTTC
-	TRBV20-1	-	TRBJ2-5	CSARHLNQETQYF	TGCAGTGCCAGACACCTGAACCAAGAGACCCAGTACTTC
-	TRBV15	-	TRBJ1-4	CATSRDPVTNEKLLF	TGTGCCACCAGCAGAGATCCGGTCACGAATGAAAAACTGCTTTTT
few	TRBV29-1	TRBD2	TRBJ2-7	CSVEEMNGKREGPYEQYF	TGCAGCGTTGAAGAGATGAACGGGAAGCGGGAGGGACCCTACGAGCAGTACTTC
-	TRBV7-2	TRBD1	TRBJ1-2	CASSHTRTGSGYTF	TGTGCCAGCAGCCATACCCGGACAGGGTCTGGCTACACCTTC
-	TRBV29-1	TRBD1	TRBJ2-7	CSGRTGFEQYF	TGCAGCGGCAGGACAGGTTTCGAGCAGTACTTC
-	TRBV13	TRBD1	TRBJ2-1	CASSFRDRGRNEQFF	TGTGCCAGCAGCTTCCGGGACAGGGGGCGTAATGAGCAGTTCTTC
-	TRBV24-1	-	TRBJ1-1	CATSDTPPRNTEAFF	TGTGCCACCAGTGACACCCCACCCAGGAACACTGAAGCTTTCTTT
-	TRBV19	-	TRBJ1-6	CASGIRGFNSPLHF	TGTGCCAGCGGAATCAGGGGCTTTAATTCACCCCTCCACTTT